One and the same sample provided the 17 T cell receptor beta chains below, sequenced in a study of shared clonotypes between healthy human individuals (dated by TCRdb to 2019 to 2021). Library prep was done by the immunoSEQ multiplex PCR assay. TCRdb stores this immuneACCESS table with in-frame sequences only. Part of the clones is absent; in the studies checked, under half of the shortfall reflects unresolved V genes, and no reason is known for the rest. For this sample there are roughly 1.4 million clones; approximately 98.5% appear just once. Roughly 0.35% of the sample is taken by the ten largest. What was sequenced was naive CD4+ T cells sorted from blood. In light of the paper, this sample's cell subset or site label describes: CD45RA+ positively selected. These receptors were taken from a young man in good health.

The V gene is TRBV10-3, the J gene TRBJ2-3; no firm D call. CDR3 length: 13 residues. V shed 8 bases and J shed 4 bases, with 13 bases lying between them. In germline, CDR1 is ENHRY, CDR2 SYGVKD. CDR3 amino acids: CAIRLGGPDTQYF. The CDR3 nucleotides are TGTGCCATCCGGCTGGGCGGCCCAGATACGCAGTATTTT.

Worth noting for this clone: The sample contains more than one DNA sequence encoding this CDR3. The V call is TRBV2, the J call TRBJ2-5; D is undetermined. V shed 8 bases and J shed 5 bases, with 9 bases lying between them. This CDR3 region has 11 residues. In germline, CDR1 is SNHLY, CDR2 FYNNEI. CDR3 bases: TGTGCCAGCCGTACTACGGAGACCCAGTACTTC. Its translation is CASRTTETQYF. The full variable domain, rest sourced from reference TRBV2 and TRBJ2-5, is EPEVTQTPSHQVTQMGQEVILRCVPISNHLYFYWYRQILGQKVEFLVSFYNNEISEKSEIFDDQFSVERPDGSNFTLKIRSTKLEDSAMYFCASRTTETQYFGPGTRLLVL.

This chain uses TRBV11-3 with TRBJ2-2, with D uncertain. The CDR3 loop spans 14 amino acids. Germline V gene sequence: CDR1 SGHNT, CDR2 YENEEA. V lost 0 bases, J lost 5 bases, and 7 bases lay in between. CDR3 loop: CASSLDQVTGELFF. CDR3 in DNA: TGTGCCAGCAGCTTAGATCAAGTGACCGGGGAGCTGTTTTTT.

V usage is TRBV10-2 and J usage is TRBJ2-2, with unresolved D. Germline values: CDR1 WSHSY, CDR2 SAAADI. The CDR3 extends over 13 amino acids. Trimming removed 5 bases from V and 4 bases from J, with 8 bases in between. CDR3 sequence: CASSRYATGELFF. The CDR3 DNA follows: TGCGCCAGCAGTAGATACGCCACCGGGGAGCTGTTTTTT.

This chain joins TRBV5-1 and TRBJ2-7, with 9 nucleotides matching TRBD2. Germline V CDR1 and CDR2: SGHRS, YFSETQ. J lost 4 bases, V lost 0 bases, and 8 bases had no gene match. This CDR3 contains 16 residues. The DNA for the CDR3 is TGCGCCAGCAGCTTGGAAAGGGCTAGCGGGGTTTACGAGCAGTACTTC. This gives the protein CASSLERASGVYEQYF.

Comment on this clone: The same CDR3 can be traced to other DNA sequences in this sample. J is TRBJ1-5 and V is TRBV6-1; D perhaps matches TRBD1 (5 bases). The V end lost 3 bases, the J end lost 3 bases, and 6 bases lay between the germline ends. Germline loops: CDR1 MNHNS, CDR2 SASEGT. This CDR3 has 13 residues. CDR3 sequence (DNA): TGTGCCAGCAGTGACAGGGCCAATCAGCCCCAGCATTTT. It is translated as CASSDRANQPQHF.

The CDR3 nucleotides read TGTGCCAGCAGTTTCCCCACTCTTCATTCGCTCTACAATGAGCAGTTCTTC. This codes for CASSFPTLHSLYNEQFF. This chain joins TRBV28 and TRBJ2-1, with D unresolved. The CDR3 is 17 amino acids. V lost 3 bases and J 3 bases, leaving 18 bases between the germline ends. Germline CDR1 is MDHEN and CDR2 is SYDVKM.

This rearrangement joins TRBV20-1 to TRBJ2-3; no clear D. Germline CDR1 is DFQATT and CDR2 is SNEGSKA (reference sequence). The CDR3 runs to 11 residues. V was shortened by 8 bases and J by 6 bases, with 12 bases between the two germline ends. CDR3 protein: CSPPFWDTQYF. Written as DNA, the CDR3 is TGCAGTCCCCCCTTTTGGGATACGCAGTATTTT.

The chain recombines TRBV7-2 with TRBJ1-4; D unclear. Germline CDR1 SGHTA, CDR2 FQGNSA. CDR3 length: 15 amino acids. Deletions cut 5 bases from V and 7 bases from J, with 17 bases between. The CDR3 coding sequence is TGTGCCAGCAGCCGAGGTGCGGTGGAAGGTGAAAAACTGTTTTTT. Its protein is CASSRGAVEGEKLFF.

As for this clone: A read error may account for a junction end that differs from germline. The chain employs TRBV7-7 and TRBJ2-5; TRBD2 aligns across 8 bases. Looked up from germline, CDR1 is SSHAT and CDR2 is FNYEAQ (reference sequence). This CDR3 spans 14 amino acids. CDR3 nucleotide sequence: TGTGCTAGCAGACCCGGACTAGCCCTAGAGACCCAGTACTTC. Amino acid sequence: CASRPGLALETQYF.

This clone is a singleton in its sample. The chain carries TRBV29-1 and TRBJ2-7; 11 bases match TRBD2. CDR1 and CDR2 (germline): SQVTM, ANQGSEA. V shed 4 bases and J 8 bases; nucleotides not matched to a gene: 10. This CDR3 has 14 amino acids. The CDR3 bases are TGCAGCGTTGGTGGACTAGCGGGCGTAACCCAGCAGTACTTC. Its translation: CSVGGLAGVTQQYF.

V and J are TRBV11-2 and TRBJ2-1, with a weak D call TRBD2 (6 bases). V was clipped by 5 bases and J by 9 bases, with 26 bases between them. Germline V gene data show CDR1 as SGHAT and CDR2 as FQNNGV. CDR3 size: 17 residues. The CDR3 nucleotides are TGTGCCAGCAGCCCTTTCATGGTCGGTCGGGAGAAGGGTGAGCAGTTCTTC. Protein product: CASSPFMVGREKGEQFF.

The genes are TRBV7-3 and TRBJ2-7, with D perhaps assigned TRBD1 or TRBD2 (5 bases each). The V gene's germline CDR1 is SGHTA and CDR2 FQGTGA. V lost 5 bases, J lost 3 bases, and 14 bases lay in between. The CDR3 consists of 14 residues. The DNA for the CDR3 is TGTGCCAGCAGCGGGACGAGGTGGGGCTACGAGCAGTACTTC. Translation gives CASSGTRWGYEQYF. The variable domain in full, with the rest retrieved from reference TRBV7-3 and TRBJ2-7, is GAGVSQTPSNKVTEKGKYVELRCDPISGHTALYWYRQSLGQGPEFLIYFQGTGAADDSGLPNDRFFAVRPEGSVSTLKIQRTERGDSAVYLCASSGTRWGYEQYFGPGTRLTVT.

The chain is built from TRBV5-1 and TRBJ1-4; 9 bases align to TRBD1. The CDR3 covers 15 residues. The ends lost 6 bases at V and 1 base at J; junction bases unmatched: 4. Germline V CDR1 and CDR2: SGHRS, YFSETQ. The chain's CDR3 is CASKQGARTNEKLFF. The CDR3 nucleotides are TGCGCCAGCAAACAGGGGGCGCGAACTAATGAAAAACTGTTTTTT.

In this sample, this clone turned up once. This chain joins TRBV4-2 and TRBJ2-1; 8 bases align to TRBD1. The germline V gene encodes CDR1 LGHNA and CDR2 YNFKEQ. With V trimmed by 5 bases and J by 8 bases, 11 bases remained unmatched. The CDR3 totals 15 residues. CDR3 sequence (DNA): TGTGCCAGCAGCTCACAGGGGGTTAGGGGCGATGAGCAGTTCTTC. This translates into CASSSQGVRGDEQFF.

This clone has a single count. Within the sample, other DNA sequences also encode this same CDR3. V usage is TRBV7-9 and J usage is TRBJ2-3, with 10 bases aligning to TRBD2. CDR3 length equals 15 residues. Trimming at V came to 0 bases and at J to 3 bases, leaving 0 bases not matched to a gene. CDR1 and CDR2 (germline): SEHNR, FQNEAQ (reference sequence). The CDR3 DNA is TGTGCCAGCAGCTTAGCTAGCGGGAGGACAGATACGCAGTATTTT. This gives the protein CASSLASGRTDTQYF. The variable domain in full, completed from reference TRBV7-9 and TRBJ2-3, reads DTGVSQNPRHKITKRGQNVTFRCDPISEHNRLYWYRQTLGQGPEFLTYFQNEAQLEKSRLLSDRFSAERPKGSFSTLEIQRTEQGDSAMYLCASSLASGRTDTQYFGPGTRLTVL.

The chain employs TRBV5-4 and TRBJ2-6, with D perhaps given as TRBD1 or TRBD2 (6 bases each). Germline values: CDR1 SGHNT, CDR2 YYREEE (reference sequence). V shed 4 bases and J shed 4 bases, with 12 bases lying between them. The length of the CDR3 is 15 residues. Here the CDR3 reads CASSPGAVGANVLTF. The CDR3 DNA follows: TGTGCCAGCAGCCCGGGGGCGGTCGGGGCCAACGTCCTGACTTTC.